These 26 T cell receptor beta chains were all obtained from the same sample, sequenced in a study of T-cell reconstitution after alpha-beta-depleted transplantation in children. Unique molecular identifiers were built into the TCRbeta library. TCRdb independently ran MiXCR on the PCR reads; one entry per CDR3 protein. In the table there are 600,000 to 700,000 distinct CDR3 sequences, 16% of which are singletons. The sample here was PBMCs from the stem cell graft donor, taken from the stem cell graft. The receptors derive from a human donor who donated a stem cell graft to a child with acute myeloid leukemia.

This rearrangement joins TRBV7-2 to TRBJ2-7; 9 bases are shared with TRBD1. Trimming took 0 bases from V and 5 from J; bases not matched to a gene: 2. The germline V gene encodes CDR1 SGHTA and CDR2 FQGNSA. This CDR3 region has 14 residues. The CDR3 coding sequence is TGTGCCAGCAGCTTAGCTCGGACAGGGGACGAGCAGTACTTC. Protein: CASSLARTGDEQYF.

This clonotype was detected only a few times. This chain joins TRBV29-1 and TRBJ2-7, with D hard to call. From germline, CDR1 is SQVTM and CDR2 ANQGSEA. The CDR3 covers 13 residues. Trimming removed 6 bases from V and 3 bases from J, with 15 bases in between. Here the CDR3 DNA reads TGCAGCGTCAAAATGGGCGATTACTACGAGCAGTACTTC. Encoded protein: CSVKMGDYYEQYF.

The chain is built from TRBV27 and TRBJ1-1, with 7 bases aligning to TRBD1. V was pared by 7 bases and J by 11 bases, with 16 bases of the junction left unmatched. The CDR3 is 14 residues long. Germline loops: CDR1 MNHEY, CDR2 SMNVEV (reference sequence). The CDR3 DNA is TGTGCCAGCACCAATCGGGGGACTCAACAGGGGGCTTTCTTT. This translates into CASTNRGTQQGAFF.

The chain uses TRBV2 and TRBJ1-4; D is possibly TRBD1 (6 bases). CDR1 is SNHLY, CDR2 FYNNEI, per germline. The V end lost 7 bases, the J end lost 0 bases, and 9 bases lay between the germline ends. This CDR3 spans 14 amino acids. DNA of the CDR3: TGTGCCAGCACCGGGGGCGCAACTAATGAAAAACTGTTTTTT. Translation: CASTGGATNEKLFF. The full variable domain, completed using reference TRBV2 and TRBJ1-4, is EPEVTQTPSHQVTQMGQEVILRCVPISNHLYFYWYRQILGQKVEFLVSFYNNEISEKSEIFDDQFSVERPDGSNFTLKIRSTKLEDSAMYFCASTGGATNEKLFFGSGTQLSVL.

With regard to this clonotype: This may be a read error, as it is one base from a much larger clone. V usage is TRBV20-1 and J usage is TRBJ2-1; TRBD2 aligns across 13 bases. V was clipped by 6 bases and J by 8 bases; unmatched bases: 10. In germline, CDR1 is DFQATT, CDR2 SNEGSKA (reference sequence). The CDR3 contains 15 residues. DNA for the CDR3: TGCAGTGCCCGGACTAGCGGGGGCCTAACCCATGAGCAGTTCTTC. Amino acid sequence: CSARTSGGLTHEQFF.

Ten or more counts support this clonotype. Here the CDR3 reads CSADRRSYNEQFF. The CDR3 DNA reads TGCAGTGCGGACCGCAGATCCTACAATGAGCAGTTCTTC. This chain links TRBV20-1 with TRBJ2-1, with D hard to call. Germline V gives CDR1 DFQATT, CDR2 SNEGSKA (reference sequence). Trimming pared 6 bases from V and 1 base from J, leaving 10 bases between. The CDR3 is made up of 13 amino acids.

The DNA for the CDR3 is TGTGCCTGGTCCACCGCTGCTTCGGAGTACTTC. This gives the protein CAWSTAASEYF. V gene TRBV30 combines with J gene TRBJ2-7; D remains ambiguous. CDR3 length: 11 residues. V lost 5 bases, J lost 11 bases, and 16 bases lay in between. CDR1 is GTSNPN and CDR2 is SVGIG in the germline V gene (reference sequence).

This clonotype came up many times. The chain uses TRBV7-9 and TRBJ1-1; a weak D match, TRBD1 (5 bases). V was shortened by 1 base and J by 0 bases, with 15 bases between the two germline ends. CDR3 length: 17 amino acids. CDR1 SEHNR and CDR2 FQNEAQ come from the germline V gene (reference sequence). The CDR3 DNA follows: TGTGCCAGCAGCTTAGTTGAGGGGCTGGCCGTGAACACTGAAGCTTTCTTT. Residues: CASSLVEGLAVNTEAFF.

This clonotype was picked up many times. This chain joins TRBV29-1 and TRBJ2-7; D ambiguous. The germline V gene encodes CDR1 SQVTM and CDR2 ANQGSEA. The ends were cut back, 4 bases at V and 4 bases at J, with 11 bases in the middle. The CDR3 covers 12 residues. The CDR3 DNA reads TGCAGCGTTGTTCTGGGGAAGTACGAGCAGTACTTC. As protein: CSVVLGKYEQYF.

On this clonotype itself: At one boundary the junction diverges from the germline segment, which might be a read error. This rearrangement joins TRBV20-1 to TRBJ2-1; a possible D gene is TRBD2 (7 bases). Germline V lookup: CDR1 DFQATT, CDR2 SNEGSKA (reference sequence). The CDR3 is 17 residues long. CDR3 DNA: TGCTGTGCTAGCAATCCGGGGGGCCCCCTCCTCTACAATGAGCAGTTCTTC. It encodes CCASNPGGPLLYNEQFF.

V usage is TRBV29-1 and J usage is TRBJ1-2; 11 bases match TRBD1. This CDR3 comprises 16 residues. V was clipped by 4 bases and J by 4 bases; unmatched bases: 11. The germline gives CDR1 SQVTM, CDR2 ANQGSEA. The CDR3 DNA reads TGCAGCGTTGGGGTCGGGACAGGGGGTTTTTTCTATGGCTACACCTTC. Its protein product is CSVGVGTGGFFYGYTF.

The chain carries TRBV10-3 and TRBJ2-3; TRBD2 is a possible D gene (6 bases). The CDR3 consists of 17 residues. V was trimmed by 8 bases and J by 2 bases, leaving 23 bases between them. The germline V gene has CDR1 ENHRY and CDR2 SYGVKD. The CDR3 reads CAIQNAKTGGDTDTQYF. CDR3 sequence (DNA): TGTGCCATCCAGAACGCAAAGACTGGCGGGGACACAGATACGCAGTATTTT.

The rearrangement uses TRBV9 and TRBJ1-3; tentative D call: TRBD1 (5 bases). V was clipped by 0 bases and J by 9 bases, with 16 bases between them. The CDR3 runs to 15 residues. Per the germline V gene, CDR1 is SGDLS and CDR2 is YYNGEE. The CDR3 DNA reads TGTGCCAGCAGCGTAGCTGAGAAGGGGCTTCCCACCATATATTTT. Encoded protein: CASSVAEKGLPTIYF.

V gene TRBV24-1 combines with J gene TRBJ2-3; D is unresolved. Trimming removed 7 bases from V and 1 base from J, with 14 bases in between. Germline V gives CDR1 KGHDR, CDR2 SFDVKD. The CDR3 is 15 amino acids. In DNA form, the CDR3 reads TGTGCCACCAGGGATACGGGTGCCGGCACAGATACGCAGTATTTT. This encodes CATRDTGAGTDTQYF.

The V and J genes are TRBV5-1 and TRBJ1-5, with D maybe TRBD1 (6 bases). CDR1 is SGHRS and CDR2 is YFSETQ in the germline V gene. Trimming cost V 0 bases and J 5 bases, with 9 bases left between them. CDR3 length equals 14 residues. The CDR3 DNA sequence: TGCGCCAGCAGCTTGGAGGCAGGGGATCAGCCCCAGCATTTT. It codes for CASSLEAGDQPQHF.

This clonotype was seen ten or more times. The chain couples TRBV20-1 to TRBJ1-1; D gene uncertain. Between the trimmed V and J ends, which lost 3 bases and 2 bases, there was a span of 13 bases. Looked up from germline, CDR1 is DFQATT and CDR2 is SNEGSKA (reference sequence). The CDR3 spans 14 residues. CDR3 residues: CSASPRTDNTEAFF. CDR3 DNA: TGCAGTGCTAGTCCACGGACGGACAACACTGAAGCTTTCTTT.

The CDR3 loop reads CASSLGYEVLESNEQFF. In nucleotides, the CDR3 is TGCGCCAGCAGCCTAGGGTATGAGGTACTTGAGAGTAATGAGCAGTTCTTC. The chain recombines TRBV4-3 with TRBJ2-1, with D hard to call. The length of the CDR3 is 17 residues. V shed 4 bases and J shed 7 bases, with 23 bases lying between them. CDR1 and CDR2 from the germline V gene are LGHNA and YSLEER.

This clonotype appeared a few times. This chain uses TRBV5-6 with TRBJ2-1, with 10 bases matching TRBD1. Unmatched junction bases numbered 8, after V lost 4 bases and J lost 4 bases. CDR1 and CDR2 (germline): SGHDT, YYEEEE. CDR3 size: 16 residues. The CDR3 loop reads CASSGSRDRGYNEQFF. The CDR3 nucleotides read TGTGCCAGCAGCGGGTCCCGGGACAGGGGTTACAATGAGCAGTTCTTC.

V and J are TRBV15 and TRBJ2-1, with a possible D match to TRBD1 (7 bases). Trimming cost V 0 bases and J 6 bases, with 15 bases left between them. The germline CDR1 and CDR2 sequences are LNHNV and YYDKDF (reference sequence). The CDR3 runs to 16 residues. The CDR3 DNA is TGTGCCACCAGCAGAGATCGGGGGACAGTAGGCAATGAGCAGTTCTTC. It specifies CATSRDRGTVGNEQFF.

The genes are TRBV6-2 or TRBV6-3 and TRBJ2-7; possible D gene TRBD2, 5 bases. V gave up 0 bases and J gave up 7 bases, with 16 bases separating them. Germline V gene data show CDR1 as MNHEY and CDR2 as SVGEGT. The CDR3 is 15 amino acids. The CDR3 nucleotides are TGTGCCAGCAGTTACTCGAACAGCAGGCCGGGGGAGCAGTACGTC. Protein product: CASSYSNSRPGEQYV.

V is TRBV20-1 and J is TRBJ2-7; D unclear. V lost 3 bases to trimming and J lost 8 bases, with 23 bases between them. Germline values: CDR1 DFQATT, CDR2 SNEGSKA (reference sequence). This CDR3 contains 15 residues. As DNA, the CDR3 is TGCAGTGCTAGGAGTGGCGGAGCTATAGAATTGAAGCAGTACTTC. Translating gives CSARSGGAIELKQYF.

V is TRBV12-3 or TRBV12-4 and J is TRBJ2-7; D assignment may be TRBD1 or TRBD2 (5 bases each). With 5 bases removed from V and 3 bases from J, the gap between germline ends came to 14 bases. The CDR3 length is 14 residues. CDR3 amino acids: CASSHRDGLYEQYF. The CDR3 DNA reads as TGTGCCAGCAGTCACCGGGACGGCCTCTACGAGCAGTACTTC.

This clonotype was observed a few times. The V and J genes are TRBV20-1 and TRBJ2-3; D is ambiguous. There are 13 residues in the CDR3. V shed 3 bases and J shed 1 base, with 8 bases lying between them. Looked up from germline, CDR1 is DFQATT and CDR2 is SNEGSKA (reference sequence). The CDR3: CSARSRGTDTQYF. The CDR3 DNA follows: TGCAGTGCTAGGAGCCGGGGCACAGATACGCAGTATTTT.

This sequence joins TRBV28 and TRBJ2-1; D call uncertain. Germline CDR1 and CDR2: MDHEN and SYDVKM. The length of the CDR3 is 15 residues. V gave up 3 bases and J gave up 8 bases, with 17 bases separating them. CDR3: CASSFYGRPLDEQFF. CDR3 nucleotides: TGTGCCAGCAGTTTCTATGGACGTCCGCTCGATGAGCAGTTCTTC.

This rearrangement joins TRBV13 to TRBJ1-1, with 8 bases lining up with TRBD1. The CDR3 has 14 amino acids. Germline lookup yields CDR1 PRHDT and CDR2 FYEKMQ (reference sequence). J was trimmed by 7 bases and V by 5 bases; bases with no gene match: 9. The CDR3, as DNA: TGTGCCAGCAGCCCCCTAGGGACAGGAGGTGAAGCTTTCTTT. It yields the protein CASSPLGTGGEAFF. Full variable domain (remainder filled in from reference TRBV13 and TRBJ1-1): AAGVIQSPRHLIKEKRETATLKCYPIPRHDTVYWYQQGPGQDPQFLISFYEKMQSDKGSIPDRFSAQQFSDYHSELNMSSLELGDSALYFCASSPLGTGGEAFFGQGTRLTVV.

V is TRBV20-1 and J is TRBJ2-7; a possible D gene is TRBD2 (5 bases). Germline-derived CDR1 and CDR2 are DFQATT and SNEGSKA (reference sequence). V shed 6 bases and J shed 6 bases, with 12 bases lying between them. The CDR3 sequence is 11 residues long. The CDR3 region is CSASLGSEQYF. As DNA, the CDR3 is TGCAGTGCCTCCTTAGGGAGCGAGCAGTACTTC.